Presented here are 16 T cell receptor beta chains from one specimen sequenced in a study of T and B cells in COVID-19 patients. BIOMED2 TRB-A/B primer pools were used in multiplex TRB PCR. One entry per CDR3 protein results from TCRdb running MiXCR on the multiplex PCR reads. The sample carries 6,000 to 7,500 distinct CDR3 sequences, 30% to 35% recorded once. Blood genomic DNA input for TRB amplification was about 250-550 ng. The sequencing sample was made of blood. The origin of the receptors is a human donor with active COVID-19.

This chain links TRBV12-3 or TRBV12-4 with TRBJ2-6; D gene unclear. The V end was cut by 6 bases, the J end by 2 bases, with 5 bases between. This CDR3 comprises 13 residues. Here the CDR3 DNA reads TGTGCCAGCAGCCCCACTGGGGCCAACGTCCTGACTTTC. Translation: CASSPTGANVLTF.

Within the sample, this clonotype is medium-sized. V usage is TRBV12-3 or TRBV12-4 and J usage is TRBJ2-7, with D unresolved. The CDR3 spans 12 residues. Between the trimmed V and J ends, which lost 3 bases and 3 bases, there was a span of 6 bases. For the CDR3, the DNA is TGTGCCAGCAGTTTCCATCGCTACGAGCAGTACTTC. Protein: CASSFHRYEQYF.

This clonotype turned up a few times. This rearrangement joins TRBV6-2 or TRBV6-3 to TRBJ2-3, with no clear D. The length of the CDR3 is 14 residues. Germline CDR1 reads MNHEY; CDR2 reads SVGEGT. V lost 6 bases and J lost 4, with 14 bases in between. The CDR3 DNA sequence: TGTGCCAGCAGCCCCGGGTCCGAATCAGATACGCAGTATTTT. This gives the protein CASSPGSESDTQYF.

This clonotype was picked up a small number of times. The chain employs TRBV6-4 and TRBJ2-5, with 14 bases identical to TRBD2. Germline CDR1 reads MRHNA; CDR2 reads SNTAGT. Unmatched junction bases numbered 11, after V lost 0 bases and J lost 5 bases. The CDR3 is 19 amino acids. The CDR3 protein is CASSDSTGTSGGRGETQYF. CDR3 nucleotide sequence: TGTGCCAGCAGTGACTCGACCGGGACTAGCGGGGGCCGGGGGGAGACCCAGTACTTC.

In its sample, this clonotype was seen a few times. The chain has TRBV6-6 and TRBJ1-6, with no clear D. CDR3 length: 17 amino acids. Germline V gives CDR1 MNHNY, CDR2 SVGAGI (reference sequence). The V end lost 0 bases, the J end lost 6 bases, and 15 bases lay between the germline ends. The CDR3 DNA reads TGTGCCAGCAGTTACTCGTCTTCGAGCCCCTTTAATTCACCCCTCCACTTT. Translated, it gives CASSYSSSSPFNSPLHF.

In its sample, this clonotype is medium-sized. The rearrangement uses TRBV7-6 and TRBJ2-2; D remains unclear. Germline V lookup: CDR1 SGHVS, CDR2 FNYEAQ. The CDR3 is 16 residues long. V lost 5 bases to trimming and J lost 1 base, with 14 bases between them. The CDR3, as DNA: TGTGCCAGCAGCCTTAGCCACTTGGGGAACACCGGGGAGCTGTTTTTT. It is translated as CASSLSHLGNTGELFF. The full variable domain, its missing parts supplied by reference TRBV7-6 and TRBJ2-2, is GAGVSQSPRYKVTKRGQDVALRCDPISGHVSLYWYRQALGQGPEFLTYFNYEAQQDKSGLPNDRFSAERPEGSISTLTIQRTEQRDSAMYRCASSLSHLGNTGELFFGEGSRLTVL.

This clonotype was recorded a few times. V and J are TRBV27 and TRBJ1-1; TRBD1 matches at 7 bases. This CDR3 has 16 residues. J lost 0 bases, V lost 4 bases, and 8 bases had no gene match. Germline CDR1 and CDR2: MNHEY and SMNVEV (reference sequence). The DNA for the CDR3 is TGTGCCAGCAGTTCGACGACAGGGATAATGAACACTGAAGCTTTCTTT. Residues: CASSSTTGIMNTEAFF.

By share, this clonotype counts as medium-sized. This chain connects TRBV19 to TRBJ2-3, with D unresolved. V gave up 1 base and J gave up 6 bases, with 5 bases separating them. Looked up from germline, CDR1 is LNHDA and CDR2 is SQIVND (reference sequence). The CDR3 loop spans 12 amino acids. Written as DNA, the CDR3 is TGTGCCAGTAGTATAGGGGTGGATACGCAGTATTTT. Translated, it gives CASSIGVDTQYF.

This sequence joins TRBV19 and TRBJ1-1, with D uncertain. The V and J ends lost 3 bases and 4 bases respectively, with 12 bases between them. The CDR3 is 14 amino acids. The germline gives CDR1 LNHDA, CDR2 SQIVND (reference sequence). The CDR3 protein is CASSIDVRGTEAFF. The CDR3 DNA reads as TGTGCCAGTAGTATCGACGTGAGAGGCACTGAAGCTTTCTTT.

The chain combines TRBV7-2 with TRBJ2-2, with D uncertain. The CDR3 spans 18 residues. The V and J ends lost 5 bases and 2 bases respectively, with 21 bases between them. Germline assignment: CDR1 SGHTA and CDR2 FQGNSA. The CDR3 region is CASSPYLSQVLNTGELFF. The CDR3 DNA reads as TGTGCCAGCAGCCCCTACCTTTCCCAGGTCCTTAACACCGGGGAGCTGTTTTTT.

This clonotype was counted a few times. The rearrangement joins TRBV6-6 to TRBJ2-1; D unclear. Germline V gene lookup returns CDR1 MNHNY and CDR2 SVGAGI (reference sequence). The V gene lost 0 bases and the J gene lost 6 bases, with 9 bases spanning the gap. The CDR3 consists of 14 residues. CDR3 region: CASSYSPPPNEQFF. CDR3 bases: TGTGCCAGCAGTTACTCGCCTCCGCCCAATGAGCAGTTCTTC.

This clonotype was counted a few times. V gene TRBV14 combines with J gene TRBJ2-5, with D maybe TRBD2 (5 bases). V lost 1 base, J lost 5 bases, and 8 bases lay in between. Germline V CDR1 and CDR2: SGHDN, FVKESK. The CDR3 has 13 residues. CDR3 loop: CASSQGWRETQYF. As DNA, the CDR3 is TGTGCCAGCAGCCAAGGTTGGAGGGAGACCCAGTACTTC.

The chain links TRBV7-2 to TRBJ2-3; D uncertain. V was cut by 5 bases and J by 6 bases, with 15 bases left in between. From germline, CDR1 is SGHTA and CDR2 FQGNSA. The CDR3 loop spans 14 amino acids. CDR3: CASSPSRFRDTQYF. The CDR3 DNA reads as TGTGCCAGCAGCCCCTCTCGGTTTCGGGATACGCAGTATTTT.

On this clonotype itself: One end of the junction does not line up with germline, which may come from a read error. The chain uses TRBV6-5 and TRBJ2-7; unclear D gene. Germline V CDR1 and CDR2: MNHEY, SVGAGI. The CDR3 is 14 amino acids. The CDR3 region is CVSSDALLSYEQYF. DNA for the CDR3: TGTGTCAGCAGCGATGCCTTACTTTCCTACGAGCAGTACTTC.

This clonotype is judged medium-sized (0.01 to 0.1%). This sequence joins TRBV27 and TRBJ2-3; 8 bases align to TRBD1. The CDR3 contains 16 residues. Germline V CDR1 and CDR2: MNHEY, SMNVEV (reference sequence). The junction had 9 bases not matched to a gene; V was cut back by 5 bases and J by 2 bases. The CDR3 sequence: CASSRSTGASTDTQYF. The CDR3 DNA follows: TGTGCCAGCAGTCGCTCGACAGGGGCCTCCACAGATACGCAGTATTTT.

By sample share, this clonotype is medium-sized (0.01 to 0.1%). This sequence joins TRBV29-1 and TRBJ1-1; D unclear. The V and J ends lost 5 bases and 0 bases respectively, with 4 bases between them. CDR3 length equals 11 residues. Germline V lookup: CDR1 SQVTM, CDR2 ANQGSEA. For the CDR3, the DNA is TGCAGCGTTTTGTTGAACACTGAAGCTTTCTTT. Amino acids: CSVLLNTEAFF.